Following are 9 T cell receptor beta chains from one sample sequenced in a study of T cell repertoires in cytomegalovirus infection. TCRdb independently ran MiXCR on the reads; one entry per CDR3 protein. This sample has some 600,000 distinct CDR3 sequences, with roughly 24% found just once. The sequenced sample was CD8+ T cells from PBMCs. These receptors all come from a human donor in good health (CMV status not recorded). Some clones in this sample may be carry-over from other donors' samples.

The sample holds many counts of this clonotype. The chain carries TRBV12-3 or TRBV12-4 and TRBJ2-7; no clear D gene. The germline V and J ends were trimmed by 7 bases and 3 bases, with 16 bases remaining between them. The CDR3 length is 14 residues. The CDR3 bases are TGTGCCAGCACCCCTGCGGTAGGTGTCTACGAGCAGTACTTC. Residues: CASTPAVGVYEQYF.

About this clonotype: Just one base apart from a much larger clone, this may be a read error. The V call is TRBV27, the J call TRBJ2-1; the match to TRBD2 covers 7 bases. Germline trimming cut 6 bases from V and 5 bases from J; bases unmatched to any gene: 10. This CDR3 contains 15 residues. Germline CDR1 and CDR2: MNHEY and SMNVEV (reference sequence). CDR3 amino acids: CASRFTSEVHNEQFF. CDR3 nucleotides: TGTGCCAGCAGGTTTACTAGCGAGGTCCACAATGAGCAGTTCTTC.

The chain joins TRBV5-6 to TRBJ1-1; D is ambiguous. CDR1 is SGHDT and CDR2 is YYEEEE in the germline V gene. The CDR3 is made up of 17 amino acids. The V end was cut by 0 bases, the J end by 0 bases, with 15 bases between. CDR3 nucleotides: TGTGCCAGCAGCTTGGACAGAGGTCTTGTGATGAACACTGAAGCTTTCTTT. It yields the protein CASSLDRGLVMNTEAFF.

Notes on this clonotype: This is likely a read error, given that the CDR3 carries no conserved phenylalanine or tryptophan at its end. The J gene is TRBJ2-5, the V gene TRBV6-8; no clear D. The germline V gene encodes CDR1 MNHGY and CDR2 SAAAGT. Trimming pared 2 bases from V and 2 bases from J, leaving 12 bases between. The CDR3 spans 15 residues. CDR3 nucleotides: TGTGCCAGCAGTTACAGTATGGCAGAACAAGAGACCCAGTACTTA. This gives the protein CASSYSMAEQETQYL.

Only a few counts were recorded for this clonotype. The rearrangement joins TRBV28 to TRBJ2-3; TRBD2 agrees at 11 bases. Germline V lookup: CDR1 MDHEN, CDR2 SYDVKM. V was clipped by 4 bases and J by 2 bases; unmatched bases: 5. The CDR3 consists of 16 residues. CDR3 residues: CASSSIAGGITDTQYF. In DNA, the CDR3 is TGTGCCAGCAGTTCGATAGCGGGGGGGATCACAGATACGCAGTATTTT.

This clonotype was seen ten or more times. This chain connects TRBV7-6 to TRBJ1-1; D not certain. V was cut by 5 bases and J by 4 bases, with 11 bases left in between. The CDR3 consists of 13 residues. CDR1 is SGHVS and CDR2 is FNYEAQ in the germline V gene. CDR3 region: CASSRGSGTEAFF. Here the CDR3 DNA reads TGTGCCAGCAGCCGAGGATCGGGCACTGAAGCTTTCTTT.

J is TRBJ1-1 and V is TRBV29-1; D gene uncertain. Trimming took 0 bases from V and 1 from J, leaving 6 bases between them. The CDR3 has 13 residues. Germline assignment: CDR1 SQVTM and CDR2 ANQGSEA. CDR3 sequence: CSVEDVRNTEAFF. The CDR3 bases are TGCAGCGTTGAAGACGTGAGGAACACTGAAGCTTTCTTT.

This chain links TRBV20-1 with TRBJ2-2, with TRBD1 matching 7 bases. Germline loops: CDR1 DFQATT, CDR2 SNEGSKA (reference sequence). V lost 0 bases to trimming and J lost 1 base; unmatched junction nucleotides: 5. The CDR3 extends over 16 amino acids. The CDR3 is CSARDSHRGNTGELFF. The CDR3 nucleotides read TGCAGTGCTAGAGATTCGCACAGGGGGAACACCGGGGAGCTGTTTTTT.

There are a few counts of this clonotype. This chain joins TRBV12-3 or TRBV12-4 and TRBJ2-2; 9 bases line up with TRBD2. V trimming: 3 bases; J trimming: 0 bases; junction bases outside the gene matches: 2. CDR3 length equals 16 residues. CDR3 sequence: CASSFQRGANTGELFF. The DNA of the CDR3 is TGTGCCAGCAGTTTTCAGCGGGGGGCGAACACCGGGGAGCTGTTTTTT.